The 14 T cell receptor beta chains reported below all come from one sample, sequenced in a study of response to subunit inactivated influenza vaccine. One entry per CDR3 protein, called by TCRdb with MiXCR from the RT-PCR reads. Among over 750,000 distinct CDR3 sequences listed, less than 25% were seen once. The source was PBMCs from blood, collected 5 days after vaccination. Receptors originate from a man aged 50-59 years who received an inactivated influenza vaccine.

The chain recombines TRBV4-2 with TRBJ2-7, with D tentatively TRBD1 (5 bases). Germline V gene data show CDR1 as LGHNA and CDR2 as YNFKEQ. The CDR3 is 13 residues long. Trimming took off 0 bases at V and 7 bases at J, with 10 bases between the two ends. The CDR3 region has the DNA TGTGCCAGCAGCCAAGATCTGGCAGGGGAGCAGTACTTC. Residues: CASSQDLAGEQYF.

This clonotype appeared many times. The rearrangement links TRBV20-1 to TRBJ1-1; TRBD1 might be the D (6 bases). This CDR3 has 14 residues. Trimming took off 6 bases at V and 4 bases at J, with 18 bases between the two ends. Germline CDR1 reads DFQATT; CDR2 reads SNEGSKA (reference sequence). CDR3 protein: CSAIRGGPGTEAFF. In DNA form, the CDR3 reads TGCAGTGCGATTCGGGGGGGGCCGGGCACTGAAGCTTTCTTT.

This clonotype was observed a few times. The chain uses TRBV20-1 and TRBJ2-7; 8 bases agree with TRBD1. Germline V gene sequence: CDR1 DFQATT, CDR2 SNEGSKA (reference sequence). V shed 6 bases, J shed 3 bases, and the junction held 10 bases outside the gene matches. The CDR3 covers 14 residues. The CDR3, as DNA: TGCAGTGCCCCGGCCCACGGACAGGGCTACGAGCAGTACTTC. Protein: CSAPAHGQGYEQYF.

A few counts support this clonotype. This chain joins TRBV5-1 and TRBJ2-7; D tentatively fits TRBD1 or TRBD2 (5 bases each). Germline values: CDR1 SGHRS, CDR2 YFSETQ. This CDR3 has 14 amino acids. Trimming took off 1 base at V and 2 bases at J, with 10 bases between the two ends. CDR3 residues: CASSLWGTPYEQYF. The CDR3, as DNA: TGCGCCAGCAGCTTGTGGGGGACCCCCTACGAGCAGTACTTC.

This clonotype appeared a few times. V and J are TRBV9 and TRBJ1-5, with a weak D call TRBD1 (5 bases). Germline values: CDR1 SGDLS, CDR2 YYNGEE. The CDR3 has 14 amino acids. V was trimmed by 3 bases and J by 4 bases, leaving 11 bases between them. The CDR3 loop is CASSADKRNQPQHF. In DNA form, the CDR3 reads TGTGCCAGCAGCGCGGACAAGAGGAATCAGCCCCAGCATTTT.

Concerning this clonotype itself: The junction departs from germline at one end; a sequencing error may be responsible. V and J are TRBV5-1 and TRBJ1-5, with 11 bases matching TRBD1. Germline-derived CDR1 and CDR2 are SGHRS and YFSETQ. The CDR3 spans 16 residues. The CDR3 sequence: CASSPGDRGSKQPQHF. The CDR3 region has the DNA TGCGCCAGCAGCCCAGGGGACAGGGGGAGCAAACAGCCCCAGCATTTT.

This clonotype was picked up a small number of times. V is TRBV5-6 and J is TRBJ2-1, with D maybe TRBD1 (7 bases). Germline V gene data show CDR1 as SGHDT and CDR2 as YYEEEE. Trimming left V 2 bases short and J 2 bases short, with 20 bases between. The CDR3 is 18 amino acids. Written as DNA, the CDR3 is TGTGCCAGCAGCTTAGGGGGGACTCGGAGGGGGCCCTACAATGAGCAGTTCTTC. Encoded protein: CASSLGGTRRGPYNEQFF.

This clonotype was picked up a small number of times. This sequence joins TRBV4-1 and TRBJ2-2, with D unresolved. Trimming cost V 1 base and J 2 bases, with 8 bases left between them. CDR1 and CDR2 (germline): MGHRA, YSYEKL. This CDR3 is 15 amino acids long. The CDR3 loop is CASSQGWINTGELFF. CDR3 nucleotide sequence: TGCGCCAGCAGCCAAGGGTGGATTAACACCGGGGAGCTGTTTTTT.

The chain joins TRBV21-1 to TRBJ1-1; the table's TRBD1 call for D was not verified on the DNA. TRBV21-1 is tagged as a pseudogene. This CDR3 spans 17 amino acids. Here the CDR3 DNA reads TGTGCCAGCAGCAAAAAGGGGGCCGGTGGAGGGTACACTGAAGCTTTCTTT. It translates to CASSKKGAGGGYTEAFF.

The chain couples TRBV7-6 to TRBJ1-1; D remains unclear. Germline V gene data show CDR1 as SGHVS and CDR2 as FNYEAQ. V lost 1 base and J lost 6, with 12 bases in between. The CDR3 has 14 residues. CDR3 nucleotide sequence: TGTGCCAGCAGCTTAGTTGGCGCCGGGCCTGAAGCTTTCTTT. This translates into CASSLVGAGPEAFF.

This clonotype was seen only a few times. The chain recombines TRBV5-1 with TRBJ2-3; 9 bases align to TRBD1. Germline values: CDR1 SGHRS, CDR2 YFSETQ. This CDR3 is 14 amino acids long. J was trimmed by 5 bases and V by 1 base; bases with no gene match: 2. The CDR3 reads CASSLTGGIDTQYF. CDR3 in DNA: TGCGCCAGCAGCTTGACAGGGGGCATAGATACGCAGTATTTT.

This chain uses TRBV29-1 with TRBJ2-1; the match to TRBD1 covers 10 bases. Trimming cost V 7 bases and J 5 bases; bases outside gene matches: 5. The CDR3 is 13 amino acids. Per germline, CDR1 SQVTM and CDR2 ANQGSEA. CDR3 residues: CSADGTGDNEQFF. CDR3 coding DNA: TGCAGCGCGGACGGGACAGGGGACAATGAGCAGTTCTTC.

The chain has TRBV9 and TRBJ2-3; the D is unclear. Between the trimmed V and J ends, which lost 4 bases and 0 bases, there was a span of 9 bases. Per the germline V gene, CDR1 is SGDLS and CDR2 is YYNGEE. The CDR3 covers 14 residues. The CDR3 DNA is TGTGCCAGCAGCTTTCGGCCCAGCACAGATACGCAGTATTTT. Translating it yields CASSFRPSTDTQYF.

This clonotype has a handful of counts. V is TRBV11-1 and J is TRBJ2-7; D uncertain. The germline V gene has CDR1 SGHAT and CDR2 FQDESV (reference sequence). This CDR3 is 12 amino acids long. Trimming pared 5 bases from V and 4 bases from J, leaving 9 bases between. The DNA of the CDR3 is TGTGCCAGCAGCGGGCCGTGGTACGAGCAGTACTTC. Protein sequence: CASSGPWYEQYF.